This T cell receptor beta chain was obtained from a study of lymphopenia after photon versus proton radiotherapy. CDR3 length: 13 amino acids. Germline V gene lookup returns CDR1 SGHRS and CDR2 YFSETQ. V was pared by 5 bases and J by 4 bases, with 12 bases between. TCRdb's copy holds only in-frame clones and misses some; the assay was immunoSEQ multiplex PCR. This sample has fewer than 25,000 clones, with around 84% found just once. The rearrangement joins TRBV5-1 to TRBJ2-5; D remains unclear. This specimen consisted of peripheral blood, obtained from a patient treated with photon-based radiotherapy. The TCR sequence derives from a middle-aged man with gastric cancer. The CDR3 sequence: CASSSPRAETQYF. CDR3 coding DNA: TGCGCCAGCAGTAGCCCCCGGGCAGAGACCCAGTACTTC.